This record concerns one T cell receptor beta chain sequence. Its antigen is still unknown. The data belong to a study of cytomegalovirus exposure and HLA in healthy donors. Overall study context: About 85 million unique TCRs from HLA-typed donors were held in an early release of data.

Both 60 Vbeta primers and 13 Jbeta primers went into the PCR. Profiling relied on immunoSEQ multiplex PCR, and the TCRdb table lists in-frame clones only, not all of them. The sample carries around 190,000 clones, about 81% recorded once. V gave up 5 bases and J gave up 3 bases, with 20 bases separating them. The V gene's germline CDR1 is MGHRA and CDR2 YSYEKL. The CDR3 has 16 amino acids. Study-wide points: Previously analyzed data showed that most TCR beta V segments were productive at a frequency of about 90% or about 30%. The study recorded 164 TCR beta chains that were cytomegalovirus-associated. Later, TCR association rates were found to vary by HLA locus, highest for DRB1 and lowest for HLA-C.

The receptor was derived from a man between 18 and 35 years old in good health and CMV-seronegative. J is TRBJ2-7 and V is TRBV4-1, with D possibly matching TRBD2 (6 bases). Sequencing was done on a sample of PBMCs. The CDR3 DNA follows: TGCGCCAGCAGCTACGTGTACAGCGGGCGGATCTACGAGCAGTACTTC. Amino acids: CASSYVYSGRIYEQYF.